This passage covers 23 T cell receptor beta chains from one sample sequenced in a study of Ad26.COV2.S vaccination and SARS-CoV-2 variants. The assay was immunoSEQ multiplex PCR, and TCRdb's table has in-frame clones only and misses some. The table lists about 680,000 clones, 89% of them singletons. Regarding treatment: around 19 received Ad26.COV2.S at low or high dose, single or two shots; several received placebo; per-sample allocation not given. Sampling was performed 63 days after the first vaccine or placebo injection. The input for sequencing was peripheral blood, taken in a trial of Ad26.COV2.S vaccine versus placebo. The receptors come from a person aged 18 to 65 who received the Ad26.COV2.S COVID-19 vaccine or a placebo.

This CDR3 is CASSLWTASADTQYF. For the CDR3, the DNA is TGTGCCAGCAGCTTGTGGACCGCTAGCGCAGATACGCAGTATTTT. The chain combines TRBV5-6 with TRBJ2-3; D is possibly TRBD2 (6 bases). The CDR3 is made up of 15 amino acids. Germline CDR1 reads SGHDT; CDR2 reads YYEEEE. V was pared by 1 base and J by 4 bases, with 13 bases between.

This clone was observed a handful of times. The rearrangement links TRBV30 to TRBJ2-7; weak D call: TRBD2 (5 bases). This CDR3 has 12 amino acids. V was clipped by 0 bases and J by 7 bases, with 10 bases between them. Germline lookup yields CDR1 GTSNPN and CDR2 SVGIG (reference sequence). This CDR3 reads CAWSVARGEQYF. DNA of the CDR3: TGTGCCTGGAGTGTTGCCCGCGGGGAGCAGTACTTC.

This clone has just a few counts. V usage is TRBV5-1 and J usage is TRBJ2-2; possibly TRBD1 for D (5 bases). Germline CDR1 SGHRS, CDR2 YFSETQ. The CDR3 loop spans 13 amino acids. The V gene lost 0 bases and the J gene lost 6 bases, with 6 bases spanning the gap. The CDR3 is CASSLAGPGELFF. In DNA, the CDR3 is TGCGCCAGCAGCTTGGCAGGGCCCGGGGAGCTGTTTTTT.

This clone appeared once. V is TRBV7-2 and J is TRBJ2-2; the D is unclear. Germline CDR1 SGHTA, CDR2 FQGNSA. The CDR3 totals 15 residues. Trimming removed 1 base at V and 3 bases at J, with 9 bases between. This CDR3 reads CASSLESSYTGELFF. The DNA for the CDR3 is TGTGCCAGCAGCTTAGAATCTAGTTACACCGGGGAGCTGTTTTTT.

CDR3 coding DNA: TGCGCCAGCAGCTTGGGGGAGCCCTACGAGCAGTACTTC. As protein: CASSLGEPYEQYF. The chain is built from TRBV5-1 and TRBJ2-7; possible D gene TRBD2, 5 bases. The CDR3 has 13 amino acids. Germline V gene lookup returns CDR1 SGHRS and CDR2 YFSETQ. Between the trimmed V and J ends, which lost 0 bases and 2 bases, there was a span of 6 bases.

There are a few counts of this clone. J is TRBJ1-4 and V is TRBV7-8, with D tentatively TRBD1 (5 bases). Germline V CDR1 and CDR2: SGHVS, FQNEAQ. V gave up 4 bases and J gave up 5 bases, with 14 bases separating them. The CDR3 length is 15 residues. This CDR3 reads CASSSIGTINEKLFF. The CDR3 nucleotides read TGTGCCAGCAGCTCCATCGGGACCATCAATGAAAAACTGTTTTTT.

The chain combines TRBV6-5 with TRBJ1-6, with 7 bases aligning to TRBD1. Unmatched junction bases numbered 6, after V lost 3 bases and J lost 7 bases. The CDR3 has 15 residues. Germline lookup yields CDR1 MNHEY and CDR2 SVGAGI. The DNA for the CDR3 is TGTGCCAGCAGTTATAGGGGGCAGGGAAATTCACCCCTCCACTTT. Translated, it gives CASSYRGQGNSPLHF.

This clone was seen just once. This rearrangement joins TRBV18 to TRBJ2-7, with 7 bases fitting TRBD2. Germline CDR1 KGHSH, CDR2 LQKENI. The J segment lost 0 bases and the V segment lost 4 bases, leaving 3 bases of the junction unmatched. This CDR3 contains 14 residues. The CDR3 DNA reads TGTGCCAGCTCACAGGCGGGAGCCTCCTACGAGCAGTACTTC. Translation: CASSQAGASYEQYF.

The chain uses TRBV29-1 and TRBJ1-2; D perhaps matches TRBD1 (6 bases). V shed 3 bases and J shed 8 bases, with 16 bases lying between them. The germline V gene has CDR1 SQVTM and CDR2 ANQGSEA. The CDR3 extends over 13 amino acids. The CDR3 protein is CSVDNRAGGGYTF. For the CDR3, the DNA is TGCAGCGTTGACAACAGGGCTGGGGGCGGCTACACCTTC.

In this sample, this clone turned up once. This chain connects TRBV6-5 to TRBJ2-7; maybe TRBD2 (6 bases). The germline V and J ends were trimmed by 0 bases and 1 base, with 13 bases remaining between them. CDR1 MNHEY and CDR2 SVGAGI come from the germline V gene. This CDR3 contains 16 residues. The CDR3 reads CASSYSGGTPSYEQYF. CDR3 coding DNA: TGTGCCAGCAGTTACTCGGGGGGTACCCCTTCCTACGAGCAGTACTTC.

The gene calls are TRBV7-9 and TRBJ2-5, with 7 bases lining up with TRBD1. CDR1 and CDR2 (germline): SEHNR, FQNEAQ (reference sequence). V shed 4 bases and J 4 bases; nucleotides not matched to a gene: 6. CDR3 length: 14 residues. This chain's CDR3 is CASSSPGQRETQYF. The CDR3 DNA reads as TGTGCCAGCAGCTCACCGGGACAGCGAGAGACCCAGTACTTC.

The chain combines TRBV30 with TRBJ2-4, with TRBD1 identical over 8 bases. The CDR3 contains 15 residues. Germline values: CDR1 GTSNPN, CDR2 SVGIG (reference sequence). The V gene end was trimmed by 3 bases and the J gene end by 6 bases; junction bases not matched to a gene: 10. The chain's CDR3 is CAWRNRQGALNIQYF. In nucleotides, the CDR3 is TGTGCCTGGAGGAACCGGCAGGGGGCTTTAAACATTCAGTACTTC.

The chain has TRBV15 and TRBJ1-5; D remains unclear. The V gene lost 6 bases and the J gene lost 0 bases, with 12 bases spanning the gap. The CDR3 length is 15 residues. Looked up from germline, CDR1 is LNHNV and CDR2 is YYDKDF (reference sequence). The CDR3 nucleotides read TGTGCCACCAGAGACACAAGGAATAGCAATCAGCCCCAGCATTTT. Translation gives CATRDTRNSNQPQHF.

CDR3 sequence (DNA): TGCGCCAGCAGTCCTGACAGGGGGAACACCGGGGAGCTGTTTTTT. It codes for CASSPDRGNTGELFF. The chain links TRBV5-1 to TRBJ2-2; TRBD1 matches at 8 bases. CDR3 length equals 15 residues. V was clipped by 5 bases and J by 1 base; unmatched bases: 4. Germline-derived CDR1 and CDR2 are SGHRS and YFSETQ.

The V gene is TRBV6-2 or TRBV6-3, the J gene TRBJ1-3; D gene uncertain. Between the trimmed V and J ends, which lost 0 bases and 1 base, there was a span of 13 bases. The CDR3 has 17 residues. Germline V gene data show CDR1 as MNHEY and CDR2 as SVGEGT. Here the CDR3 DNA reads TGTGCCAGCAGTTACTCTCCACCGCGAATATCTGGAAACACCATATATTTT. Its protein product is CASSYSPPRISGNTIYF.

CDR3 loop: CASSPTTETSTDTQYF. In DNA, the CDR3 is TGTGCCAGCTCACCAACGACGGAGACTAGCACAGATACGCAGTATTTT. V and J are TRBV18 and TRBJ2-3; D is uncertain. Germline V CDR1 and CDR2: KGHSH, LQKENI. V lost 2 bases, J lost 0 bases, and 12 bases lay in between. The CDR3 runs to 16 residues.

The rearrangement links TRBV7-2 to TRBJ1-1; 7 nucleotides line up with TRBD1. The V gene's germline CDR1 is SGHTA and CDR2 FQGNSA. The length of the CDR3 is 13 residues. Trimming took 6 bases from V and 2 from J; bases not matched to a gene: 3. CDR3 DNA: TGTGCCAGCAGGCGACAGGGCAACACTGAAGCTTTCTTT. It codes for CASRRQGNTEAFF.

As DNA, the CDR3 is TGTGCCAGCAGCCCTCATGTTGGGACAGGGGATGCCTATGGCTACACCTTC. It encodes CASSPHVGTGDAYGYTF. The chain combines TRBV5-4 with TRBJ1-2; 10 bases are shared with TRBD1. CDR3 size: 17 residues. Germline CDR1 is SGHNT and CDR2 is YYREEE (reference sequence). V dropped 4 bases and J dropped 4; count of bases not matched to a gene: 13.

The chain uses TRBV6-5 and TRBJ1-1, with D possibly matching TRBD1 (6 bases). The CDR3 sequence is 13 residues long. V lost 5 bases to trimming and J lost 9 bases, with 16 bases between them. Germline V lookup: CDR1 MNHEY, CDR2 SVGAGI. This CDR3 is CASSTLGQPKAFF. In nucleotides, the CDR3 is TGTGCCAGCAGTACACTAGGACAGCCCAAAGCTTTCTTT.

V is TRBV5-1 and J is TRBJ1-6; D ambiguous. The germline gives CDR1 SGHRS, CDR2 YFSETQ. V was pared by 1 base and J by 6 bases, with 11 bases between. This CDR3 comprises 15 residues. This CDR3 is CASSLRDILNSPLHF. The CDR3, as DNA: TGCGCCAGCAGCTTGCGCGACATCCTTAATTCACCCCTCCACTTT.

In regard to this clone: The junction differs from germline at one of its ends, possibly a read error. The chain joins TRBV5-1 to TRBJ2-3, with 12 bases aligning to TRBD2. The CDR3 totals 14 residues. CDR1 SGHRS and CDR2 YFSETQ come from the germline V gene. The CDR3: CACRTSGGTDTQYF. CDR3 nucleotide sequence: TGCGCCTGCAGGACTAGCGGGGGCACAGATACGCAGTATTTT.

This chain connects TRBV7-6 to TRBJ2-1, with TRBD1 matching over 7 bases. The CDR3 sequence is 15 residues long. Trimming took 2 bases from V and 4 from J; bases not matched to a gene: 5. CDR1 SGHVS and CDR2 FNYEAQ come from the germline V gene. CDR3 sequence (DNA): TGTGCCAGCAGCTTAAAGGGGGCCCTATACAATGAGCAGTTCTTC. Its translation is CASSLKGALYNEQFF.

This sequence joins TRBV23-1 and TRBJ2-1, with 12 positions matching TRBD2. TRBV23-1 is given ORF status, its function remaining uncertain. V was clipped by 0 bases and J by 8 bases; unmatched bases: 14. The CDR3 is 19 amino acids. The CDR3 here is CASSQSPSGRAVPSDEQFF. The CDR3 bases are TGCGCCAGCAGTCAATCCCCTAGCGGGAGGGCCGTACCAAGTGATGAGCAGTTCTTC.